This TCR beta chain was identified during a study of T cell clonality in common variable immunodeficiency. This CDR3 has 15 residues. Germline V CDR1 and CDR2: SGDLS, YYNGEE. J lost 0 bases, V lost 4 bases, and 5 bases had no gene match. Both groups were predominantly of Caucasian heritage. Blood samples were heparinized, 5 to 8 ml per donor. Whole-study findings and limits: In common variable immunodeficiency, TCR beta chains reportedly carried fewer deletions and N-nucleotide insertions. Authors noted CVID clonality's cause needs subpopulation repertoire sequencing. Shared TCRbeta clones were fewer between CVID subjects than controls.

Judged by frequency, this clone is medium-sized. Its antigen is unidentified. The read halts 3 residues ahead of the CDR3 end, with the missing end drawn from the germline J gene. Assay used: immunoSEQ multiplex PCR; TCRdb lists only in-frame clones, some missing. This listing includes roughly 15,000 clones. The origin of this receptor is a human donor with common variable immunodeficiency. J is TRBJ1-1 and V is TRBV9; 8 bases line up with TRBD1. The sample comprised peripheral blood mononuclear cells. The CDR3 DNA, read in part, is TGTGCCAGCAGCTTCACGACAGGGGTGAACACTGAA. It specifies CASSFTTGVNTE. The CDR3 reads in full as CASSFTTGVNTEAFF.